This TCR beta chain came from a study of Ad26.COV2.S vaccination and SARS-CoV-2 variants. Study-wide findings and caveats: Vaccinees displayed broader spike-specific TCR repertoires than placebo recipients. Post-vaccination spike-specific CD8+ and CD4+ T cell responses reportedly had substantial breadth. Comparable non-spike TCR breadth was observed in vaccine and placebo recipients. The analyses of TCR breadth and depth may have understated the size of total T cell responses.

Looked up from germline, CDR1 is SNHLY and CDR2 is FYNNEI. V lost 6 bases and J lost 0; bases outside the gene matches: 2. The CDR3 contains 15 residues. Concerning this clone itself: Its antigen is still unknown.

Method: immunoSEQ multiplex PCR; TCRdb's copy keeps in-frame clones and lacks some. The profile covers around 100,000 clones, with roughly 85% appearing a single time and 15% to 20% taken by the ten largest. This chain uses TRBV2 with TRBJ2-2; 9 bases agree with TRBD1. The receptor was derived from a human donor who had recovered from COVID-19. The sample in question was peripheral blood, obtained after recovery from COVID-19. CDR3 nucleotides: TGTGCCAGCAGGGGACAGGGAGCGAACACCGGGGAGCTGTTTTTT. Amino acid sequence: CASRGQGANTGELFF.